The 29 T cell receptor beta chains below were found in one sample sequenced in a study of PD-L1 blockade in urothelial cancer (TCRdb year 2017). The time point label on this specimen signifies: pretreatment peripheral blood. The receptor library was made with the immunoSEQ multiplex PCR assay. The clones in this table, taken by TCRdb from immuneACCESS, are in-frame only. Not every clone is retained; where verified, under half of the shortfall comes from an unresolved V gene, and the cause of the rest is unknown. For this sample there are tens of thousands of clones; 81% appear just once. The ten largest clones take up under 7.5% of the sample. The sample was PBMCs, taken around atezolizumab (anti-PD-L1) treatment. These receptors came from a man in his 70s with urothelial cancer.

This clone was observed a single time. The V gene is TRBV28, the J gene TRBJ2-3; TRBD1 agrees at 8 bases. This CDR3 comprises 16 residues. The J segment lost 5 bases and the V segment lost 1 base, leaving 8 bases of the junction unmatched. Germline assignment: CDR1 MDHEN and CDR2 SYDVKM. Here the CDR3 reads CASSLSGQGKKDTQYF. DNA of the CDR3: TGTGCCAGCAGTTTATCTGGACAGGGTAAGAAAGATACGCAGTATTTT.

CDR3 coding DNA: TGTGCCTGGAGTGGGGGACAGCACAGCACAGATACGCAGTATTTT. Translated, it gives CAWSGGQHSTDTQYF. This chain connects TRBV30 to TRBJ2-3; TRBD1 matches 7 bases. The germline CDR1 and CDR2 sequences are GTSNPN and SVGIG (reference sequence). The ends lost 1 base at V and 0 bases at J; junction bases unmatched: 4. The CDR3 is 15 residues long. The full variable domain, its missing parts supplied by reference TRBV30 and TRBJ2-3, is SQTIHQWPATLVQPVGSPLSLECTVEGTSNPNLYWYRQAAGRGLQLLFYSVGIGQISSEVPQNLSASRPQDRQFILSSKKLLLSDSGFYLCAWSGGQHSTDTQYFGPGTRLTVL.

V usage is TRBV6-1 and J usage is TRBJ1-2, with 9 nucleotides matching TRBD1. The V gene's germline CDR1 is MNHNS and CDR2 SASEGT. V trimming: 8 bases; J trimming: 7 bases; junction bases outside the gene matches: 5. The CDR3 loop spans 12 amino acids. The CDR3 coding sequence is TGTGCCAGCCGGTCGACAGGGGGTGGCTACACCTTC. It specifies CASRSTGGGYTF.

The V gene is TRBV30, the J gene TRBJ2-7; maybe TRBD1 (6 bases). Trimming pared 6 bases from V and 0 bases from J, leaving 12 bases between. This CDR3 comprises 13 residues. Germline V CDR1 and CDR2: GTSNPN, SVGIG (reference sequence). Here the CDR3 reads CACNRDSSYEQYF. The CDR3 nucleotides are TGTGCCTGCAACAGGGATAGCTCCTACGAGCAGTACTTC.

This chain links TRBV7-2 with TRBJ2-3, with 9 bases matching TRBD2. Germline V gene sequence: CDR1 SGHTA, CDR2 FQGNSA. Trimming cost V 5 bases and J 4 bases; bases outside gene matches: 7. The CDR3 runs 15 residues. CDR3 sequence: CASSPLAGVADTQYF. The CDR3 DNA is TGTGCCAGCAGCCCCTTAGCGGGAGTTGCAGATACGCAGTATTTT.

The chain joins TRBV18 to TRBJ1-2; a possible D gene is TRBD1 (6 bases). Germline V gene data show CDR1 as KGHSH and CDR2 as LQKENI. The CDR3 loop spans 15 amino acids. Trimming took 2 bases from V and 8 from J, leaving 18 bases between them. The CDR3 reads CASSPTRAQGEGYTF. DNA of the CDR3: TGTGCCAGCTCACCAACCAGAGCACAGGGAGAAGGCTACACCTTC.

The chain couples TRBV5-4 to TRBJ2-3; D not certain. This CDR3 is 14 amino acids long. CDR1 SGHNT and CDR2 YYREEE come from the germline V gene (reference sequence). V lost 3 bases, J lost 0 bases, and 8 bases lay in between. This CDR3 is CASSSGTSTDTQYF. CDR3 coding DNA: TGTGCCAGCAGCTCCGGTACTAGCACAGATACGCAGTATTTT.

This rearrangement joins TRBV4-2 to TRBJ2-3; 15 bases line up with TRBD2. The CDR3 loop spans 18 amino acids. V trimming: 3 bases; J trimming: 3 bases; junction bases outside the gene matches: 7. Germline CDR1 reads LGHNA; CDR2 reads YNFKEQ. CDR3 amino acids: CASSQAGLAGGMTDTQYF. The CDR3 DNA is TGTGCCAGCAGCCAGGCTGGACTAGCGGGAGGGATGACAGATACGCAGTATTTT.

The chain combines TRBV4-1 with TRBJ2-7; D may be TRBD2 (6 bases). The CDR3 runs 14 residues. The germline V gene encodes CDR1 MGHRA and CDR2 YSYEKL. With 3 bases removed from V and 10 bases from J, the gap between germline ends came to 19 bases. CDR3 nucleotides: TGCGCCAGCAGCCACCCCGGGACTCCTTCTTCCCAGTACTTC. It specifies CASSHPGTPSSQYF.

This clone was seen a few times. CDR3 bases: TGTGCCAGTAGTCCCACAGGGGGGGACACTGAAGCTTTCTTT. Translation gives CASSPTGGDTEAFF. V usage is TRBV19 and J usage is TRBJ1-1; the match to TRBD1 covers 8 bases. The V gene end was trimmed by 5 bases and the J gene end by 3 bases; junction bases not matched to a gene: 5. CDR3 length equals 14 residues. Germline loops: CDR1 LNHDA, CDR2 SQIVND (reference sequence).

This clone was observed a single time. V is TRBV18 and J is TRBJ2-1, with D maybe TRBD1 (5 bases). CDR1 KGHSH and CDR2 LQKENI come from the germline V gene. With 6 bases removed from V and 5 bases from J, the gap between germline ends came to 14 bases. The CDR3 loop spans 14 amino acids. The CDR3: CASSQGLHDNEQFF. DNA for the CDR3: TGTGCCAGCTCGCAGGGCCTCCACGACAATGAGCAGTTCTTC.

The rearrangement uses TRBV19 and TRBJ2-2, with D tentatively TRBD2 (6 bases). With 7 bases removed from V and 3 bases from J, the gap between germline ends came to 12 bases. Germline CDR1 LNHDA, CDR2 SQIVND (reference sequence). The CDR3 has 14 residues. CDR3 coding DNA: TGTGCCAGTATCGGGGGTCTTTACACCGGGGAGCTGTTTTTT. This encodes CASIGGLYTGELFF.

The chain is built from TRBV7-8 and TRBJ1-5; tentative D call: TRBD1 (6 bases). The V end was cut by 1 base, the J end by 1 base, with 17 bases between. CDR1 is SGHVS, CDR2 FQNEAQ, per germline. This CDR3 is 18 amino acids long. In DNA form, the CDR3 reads TGTGCCAGCAGCTTAGAGAGGATGGGGGGGCCGAGCAATCAGCCCCAGCATTTT. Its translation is CASSLERMGGPSNQPQHF.

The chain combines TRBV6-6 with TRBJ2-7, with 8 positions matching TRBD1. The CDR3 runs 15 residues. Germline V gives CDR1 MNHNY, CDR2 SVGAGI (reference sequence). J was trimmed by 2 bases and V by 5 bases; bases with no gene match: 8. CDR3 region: CASSNPRQGTYEQYF. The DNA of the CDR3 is TGTGCCAGCAGTAACCCCCGACAGGGGACCTACGAGCAGTACTTC.

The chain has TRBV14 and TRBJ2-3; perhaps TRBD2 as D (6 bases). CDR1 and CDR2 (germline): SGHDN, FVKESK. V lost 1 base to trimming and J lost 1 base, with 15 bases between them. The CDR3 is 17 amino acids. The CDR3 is CASSQVRGLTRTDTQYF. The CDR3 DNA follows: TGTGCCAGCAGCCAAGTTCGGGGACTTACCCGCACAGATACGCAGTATTTT.

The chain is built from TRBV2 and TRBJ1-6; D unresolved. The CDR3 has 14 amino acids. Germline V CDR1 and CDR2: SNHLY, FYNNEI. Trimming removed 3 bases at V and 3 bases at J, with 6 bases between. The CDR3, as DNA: TGTGCCAGCAGTGACCGGGACTATAATTCACCCCTCCACTTT. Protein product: CASSDRDYNSPLHF.

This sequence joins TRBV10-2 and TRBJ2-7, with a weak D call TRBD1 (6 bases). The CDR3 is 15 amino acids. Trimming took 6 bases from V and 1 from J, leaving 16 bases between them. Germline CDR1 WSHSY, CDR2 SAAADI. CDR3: CASRKIPQGSYEQYF. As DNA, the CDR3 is TGCGCCAGCAGGAAAATACCCCAGGGGTCCTACGAGCAGTACTTC.

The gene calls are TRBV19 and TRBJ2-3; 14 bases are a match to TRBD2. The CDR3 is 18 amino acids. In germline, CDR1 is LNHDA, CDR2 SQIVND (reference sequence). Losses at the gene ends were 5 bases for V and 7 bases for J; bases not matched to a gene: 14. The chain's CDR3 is CASSVFGTSGRIANTQYF. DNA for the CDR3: TGTGCCAGTAGTGTCTTTGGGACTAGCGGGAGAATAGCGAATACGCAGTATTTT.

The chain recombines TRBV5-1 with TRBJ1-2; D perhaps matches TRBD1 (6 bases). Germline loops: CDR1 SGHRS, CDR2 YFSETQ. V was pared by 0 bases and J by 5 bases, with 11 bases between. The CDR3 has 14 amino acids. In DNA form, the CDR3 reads TGCGCCAGCAGCTTGGAGGGGGGGAGGTATGGCTACACCTTC. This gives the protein CASSLEGGRYGYTF.

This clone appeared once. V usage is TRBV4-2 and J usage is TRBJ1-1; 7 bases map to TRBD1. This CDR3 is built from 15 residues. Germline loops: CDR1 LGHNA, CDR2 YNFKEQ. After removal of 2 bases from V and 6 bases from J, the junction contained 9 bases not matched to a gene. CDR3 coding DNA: TGTGCCAGCAGCCAACCCTCCCACAGGGGACCTGAAGCTTTCTTT. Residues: CASSQPSHRGPEAFF.

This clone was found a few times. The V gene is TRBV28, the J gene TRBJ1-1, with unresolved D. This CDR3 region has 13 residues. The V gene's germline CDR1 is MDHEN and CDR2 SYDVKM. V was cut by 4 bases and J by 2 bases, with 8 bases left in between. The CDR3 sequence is CASSSGYNTEAFF. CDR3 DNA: TGTGCCAGCAGTTCGGGATATAACACTGAAGCTTTCTTT.

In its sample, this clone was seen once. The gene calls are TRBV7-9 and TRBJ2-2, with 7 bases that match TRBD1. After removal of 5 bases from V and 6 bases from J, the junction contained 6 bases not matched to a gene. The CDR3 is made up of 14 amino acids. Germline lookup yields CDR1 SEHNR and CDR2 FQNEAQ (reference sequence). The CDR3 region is CASSPTGAAGELFF. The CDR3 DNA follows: TGTGCCAGCAGCCCCACAGGGGCCGCCGGGGAGCTGTTTTTT.

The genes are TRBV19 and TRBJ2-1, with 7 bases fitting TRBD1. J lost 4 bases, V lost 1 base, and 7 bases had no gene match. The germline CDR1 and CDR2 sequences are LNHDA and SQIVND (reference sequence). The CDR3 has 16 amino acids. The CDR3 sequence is CASSIAEGTAYNEQFF. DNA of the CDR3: TGTGCCAGTAGTATAGCAGAGGGGACAGCTTACAATGAGCAGTTCTTC.

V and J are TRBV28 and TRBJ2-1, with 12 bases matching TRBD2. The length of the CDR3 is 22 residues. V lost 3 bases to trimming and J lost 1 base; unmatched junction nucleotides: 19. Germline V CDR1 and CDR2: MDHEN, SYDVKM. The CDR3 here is CASSFPNPMVLAGGQSYNEQFF. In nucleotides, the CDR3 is TGTGCCAGCAGTTTCCCCAATCCAATGGTCCTAGCGGGGGGGCAATCCTACAATGAGCAGTTCTTC.

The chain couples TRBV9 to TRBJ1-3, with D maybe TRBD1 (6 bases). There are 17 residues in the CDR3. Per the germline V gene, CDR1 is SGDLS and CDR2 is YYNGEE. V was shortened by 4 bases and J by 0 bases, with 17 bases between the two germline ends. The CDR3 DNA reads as TGTGCCAGCAGCCCGGGACACTCCATTACCTCTGGAAACACCATATATTTT. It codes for CASSPGHSITSGNTIYF.

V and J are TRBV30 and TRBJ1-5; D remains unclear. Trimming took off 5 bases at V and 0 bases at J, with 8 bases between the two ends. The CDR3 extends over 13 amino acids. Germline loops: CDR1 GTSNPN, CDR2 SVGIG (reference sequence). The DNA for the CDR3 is TGTGCCTGGGGGAGAAATAGCAATCAGCCCCAGCATTTT. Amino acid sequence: CAWGRNSNQPQHF. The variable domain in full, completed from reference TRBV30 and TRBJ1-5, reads SQTIHQWPATLVQPVGSPLSLECTVEGTSNPNLYWYRQAAGRGLQLLFYSVGIGQISSEVPQNLSASRPQDRQFILSSKKLLLSDSGFYLCAWGRNSNQPQHFGDGTRLSIL.

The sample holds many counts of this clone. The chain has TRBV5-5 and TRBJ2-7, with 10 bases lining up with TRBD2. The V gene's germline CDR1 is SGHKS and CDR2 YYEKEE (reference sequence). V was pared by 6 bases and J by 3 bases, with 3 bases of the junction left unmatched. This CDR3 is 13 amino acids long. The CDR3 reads CASTIAGGYEQYF. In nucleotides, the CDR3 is TGTGCCAGCACCATAGCGGGGGGCTACGAGCAGTACTTC.

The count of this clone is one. CDR3 nucleotides: TGTGCCAGCAGCTTGTTTGGACAGGGGTCCGAGCAGTACTTC. This encodes CASSLFGQGSEQYF. This chain joins TRBV5-8 and TRBJ2-7, with 9 positions matching TRBD1. CDR1 SGHTS and CDR2 YDEGEE come from the germline V gene. J lost 6 bases, V lost 1 base, and 5 bases had no gene match. The CDR3 runs 14 residues.

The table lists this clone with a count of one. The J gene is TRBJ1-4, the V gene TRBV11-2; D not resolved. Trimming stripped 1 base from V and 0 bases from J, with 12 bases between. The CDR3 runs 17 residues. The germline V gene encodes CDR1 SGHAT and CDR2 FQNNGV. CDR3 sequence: CASSLGLTASTNEKLFF. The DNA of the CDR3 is TGTGCCAGCAGCTTAGGTTTAACAGCCTCAACTAATGAAAAACTGTTTTTT.